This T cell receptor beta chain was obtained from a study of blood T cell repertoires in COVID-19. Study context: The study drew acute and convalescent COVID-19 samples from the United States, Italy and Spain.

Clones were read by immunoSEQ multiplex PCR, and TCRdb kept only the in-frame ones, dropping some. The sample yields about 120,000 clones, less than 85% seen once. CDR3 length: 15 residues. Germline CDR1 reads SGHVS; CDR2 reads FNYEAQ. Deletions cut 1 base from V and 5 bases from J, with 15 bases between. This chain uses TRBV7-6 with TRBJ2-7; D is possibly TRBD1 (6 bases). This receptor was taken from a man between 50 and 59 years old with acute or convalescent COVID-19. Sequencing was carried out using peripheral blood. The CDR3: CASSLDYGQSHEQYF. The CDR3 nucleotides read TGTGCCAGCAGCTTAGACTACGGACAGAGCCACGAGCAGTACTTC.